The 18 T cell receptor beta chains below all came from one sample that was sequenced in a study of blood T cells in healthy people across ages. It was with a sample-barcoded 5' primer and a J-beta primer mix that a second PCR of roughly 6 to 12 cycles was run. MiXCR was run by TCRdb on the 5' RACE reads, yielding one entry per CDR3 protein. The sample consists of over a million distinct CDR3 sequences, around two fifths of them appearing once. The sequenced sample consisted of blood. The origin of the receptors is a woman under 30 in good health.

The V call is TRBV6-2 or TRBV6-3, the J call TRBJ1-6; D is unresolved. Germline V CDR1 and CDR2: MNHEY, SVGEGT. This CDR3 is built from 14 residues. V was clipped by 3 bases and J by 9 bases, with 12 bases between them. In DNA, the CDR3 is TGTGCCAGCAGTTATACTGCAGGAATTTCACCCCTCCACTTT. This gives the protein CASSYTAGISPLHF.

The chain links TRBV15 to TRBJ2-1; D is unclear. CDR1 is LNHNV, CDR2 YYDKDF, per germline (reference sequence). The CDR3 is made up of 12 amino acids. Between the trimmed V and J ends, which lost 0 bases and 7 bases, there was a span of 4 bases. CDR3 sequence: CATSRDTNEQFF. CDR3 nucleotide sequence: TGTGCCACCAGCAGAGATACAAATGAGCAGTTCTTC.

The chain uses TRBV4-2 and TRBJ2-1; TRBD2 matches 7 bases. The CDR3 runs to 18 residues. V trimming: 1 base; J trimming: 3 bases; junction bases outside the gene matches: 12. The germline V gene encodes CDR1 LGHNA and CDR2 YNFKEQ. The CDR3 bases are TGTGCCAGCAGCCAAGTGGGGTCGGGGGGAGTCGTCTACAATGAGCAGTTCTTC. Its protein is CASSQVGSGGVVYNEQFF.

This clonotype was detected a few times. The V and J genes are TRBV6-2 or TRBV6-3 and TRBJ2-1, with 9 bases matching TRBD2. The CDR3 extends over 15 amino acids. V trimming: 4 bases; J trimming: 6 bases; junction bases outside the gene matches: 7. The germline V gene has CDR1 MNHEY and CDR2 SVGEGT. CDR3 region: CASSLAGGPFNEQFF. The CDR3 region has the DNA TGTGCCAGCAGTTTGGCGGGGGGGCCTTTCAATGAGCAGTTCTTC.

The chain couples TRBV18 to TRBJ2-1; TRBD1 is a possible D gene (6 bases). CDR1 is KGHSH, CDR2 LQKENI, per germline. The CDR3 extends over 13 amino acids. Trimming shortened V by 5 bases and J by 9 bases, and 14 bases separated the two germline ends. CDR3 DNA sequence: TGTGCCAGCTCAACAGGGTTTGTTAGTGAGCAGTTCTTC. Its protein is CASSTGFVSEQFF.

This chain links TRBV20-1 with TRBJ2-5; TRBD2 is a possible D gene (5 bases). Trimming shortened V by 5 bases and J by 5 bases, and 18 bases separated the two germline ends. The length of the CDR3 is 14 residues. The germline V gene encodes CDR1 DFQATT and CDR2 SNEGSKA (reference sequence). The CDR3 loop is CSAPLPLAGETQYF. CDR3 bases: TGCAGTGCTCCTCTTCCCCTAGCAGGCGAGACCCAGTACTTC.

CDR3 region: CAISESLSGTPENIQYF. For the CDR3, the DNA is TGTGCCATCAGTGAGTCACTGAGCGGGACACCCGAAAACATTCAGTACTTC. The chain is built from TRBV10-3 and TRBJ2-4, with TRBD2 as a possible D gene (7 bases). The length of the CDR3 is 17 residues. V was cut by 0 bases and J by 5 bases, with 17 bases left in between. Germline CDR1 ENHRY, CDR2 SYGVKD.

The chain employs TRBV5-5 and TRBJ2-1, with 7 positions matching TRBD2. CDR1 and CDR2 from the germline V gene are SGHKS and YYEKEE (reference sequence). The CDR3 runs to 14 residues. V shed 3 bases and J 6 bases; nucleotides not matched to a gene: 6. The CDR3 DNA follows: TGTGCCAGCAGCTGGGGGACTATCACCAATGAGCAGTTCTTC. Its translation: CASSWGTITNEQFF.

This sequence joins TRBV6-1 and TRBJ1-5; the match to TRBD1 covers 9 bases. The J segment lost 11 bases and the V segment lost 0 bases, leaving 11 bases of the junction unmatched. CDR1 is MNHNS, CDR2 SASEGT, per germline. The CDR3 length is 16 residues. The CDR3 DNA reads TGTGCCAGCAGTGAAGCTGACAGGGGGTCTCTTCGAGCCCAGCATTTT. This codes for CASSEADRGSLRAQHF.

This clonotype was observed at least ten times. The chain joins TRBV20-1 to TRBJ2-1, with no clear D. The germline V gene has CDR1 DFQATT and CDR2 SNEGSKA (reference sequence). Trimming stripped 3 bases from V and 0 bases from J, with 9 bases between. The CDR3 sequence is 14 residues long. This CDR3 is CSARVGGSYNEQFF. The CDR3 DNA follows: TGCAGTGCTAGGGTCGGCGGCTCCTACAATGAGCAGTTCTTC.

The rearrangement links TRBV3-1 to TRBJ1-1; D possibly corresponds to TRBD1 (5 bases). The V end was cut by 3 bases, the J end by 0 bases, with 17 bases between. Germline loops: CDR1 LGHDT, CDR2 YNNKEL (reference sequence). The CDR3 sequence is 17 residues long. The CDR3 region is CASSQGWGGTVNTEAFF. The CDR3 DNA is TGTGCCAGCAGCCAGGGGTGGGGGGGTACGGTGAACACTGAAGCTTTCTTT.

The V gene is TRBV10-1, the J gene TRBJ2-3; perhaps TRBD2 as D (7 bases). This CDR3 region has 16 residues. The V gene lost 3 bases and the J gene lost 2 bases, with 15 bases spanning the gap. Germline CDR1 is WNHNN and CDR2 is SYGVQD (reference sequence). Written as DNA, the CDR3 is TGCGCCAGCAGTGACCCGGCGGGGGCGCACACAGATACGCAGTATTTT. Translating gives CASSDPAGAHTDTQYF.

This clonotype was observed a few times. The CDR3 sequence: CASSRGPTEAFF. The CDR3 DNA is TGTGCCAGCAGCCGGGGACCCACTGAAGCTTTCTTT. This chain connects TRBV6-5 to TRBJ1-1; perhaps TRBD1 as D (5 bases). The CDR3 is made up of 12 amino acids. Germline loops: CDR1 MNHEY, CDR2 SVGAGI. Trimming removed 6 bases from V and 4 bases from J, with 9 bases in between.

This clonotype was found once. V is TRBV7-3 and J is TRBJ2-1; 8 bases match TRBD1. This CDR3 has 17 residues. Per germline, CDR1 SGHTA and CDR2 FQGTGA. V shed 1 base and J 10 bases; nucleotides not matched to a gene: 15. CDR3 loop: CASSLRGPTGGWSEQFF. The CDR3 DNA reads as TGTGCCAGCAGCTTAAGGGGCCCAACAGGGGGTTGGTCCGAGCAGTTCTTC.

This clonotype was detected only a few times. The chain combines TRBV11-2 with TRBJ2-1, with D possibly TRBD2 on 5 matching bases. Germline CDR1 reads SGHAT; CDR2 reads FQNNGV. Trimming took 9 bases from V and 1 from J, leaving 19 bases between them. The CDR3 runs 16 residues. The DNA for the CDR3 is TGTGCCAGTCGACTTCATGACTACCTGTCCTACAATGAGCAGTTCTTC. Encoded protein: CASRLHDYLSYNEQFF.

The gene calls are TRBV27 and TRBJ2-3; weak D call: TRBD1 (6 bases). The CDR3 contains 12 residues. Germline CDR1 reads MNHEY; CDR2 reads SMNVEV (reference sequence). The CDR3 is CATGPYTDTQYF. CDR3 sequence (DNA): TGTGCTACAGGGCCCTACACAGATACGCAGTATTTT.

Concerning this clonotype itself: One end of the junction varies from germline; a read error may be responsible. V gene TRBV12-3 or TRBV12-4 combines with J gene TRBJ1-2; D unresolved. There are 13 residues in the CDR3. This chain's CDR3 is CASSFWQNYDYTF. As DNA, the CDR3 is TGTGCCAGCAGTTTTTGGCAGAACTATGACTACACCTTC.

Points on this clonotype: One end of the junction does not line up with germline, which may come from a read error. The chain uses TRBV7-7 and TRBJ1-6; a possible D gene is TRBD1 (5 bases). The CDR3 is 23 amino acids. CDR1 and CDR2 from the germline V gene are SSHAT and FNYEAQ (reference sequence). The CDR3 region is CASSLRRRDSQSLGLAYNSPLHF. CDR3 DNA: TGTGCTAGCAGCCTCCGCCGCCGGGACTCCCAGAGCCTCGGGTTGGCTTATAATTCACCCCTCCACTTT.